A single sample gave rise to the 8 T cell receptor beta chains below, sequenced in a study of T-cell memory formation after mild COVID-19. TCRdb analysed the 5' RACE reads with MiXCR anew, one entry per CDR3 protein. The sample comprises about 430,000 distinct CDR3 sequences, over 15% of which are singletons, and roughly a fifth rests with the top ten. The sequenced material came from PBMCs or a T cell subset sorted from them (not recorded which). These receptors were obtained from a young man who had mild COVID-19 (a few samples of this study predate the infection). Cell type and time point are not known.

Only a few counts were recorded for this clonotype. The V gene is TRBV5-1, the J gene TRBJ2-3, with D possibly matching TRBD1 (6 bases). The CDR3 covers 16 residues. CDR1 is SGHRS, CDR2 YFSETQ, per germline. Trimming removed 0 bases from V and 5 bases from J, with 16 bases in between. CDR3 region: CASSLVGAGQKDTQYF. DNA of the CDR3: TGCGCCAGCAGCTTGGTGGGGGCAGGGCAGAAAGATACGCAGTATTTT.

The J gene is TRBJ2-2, the V gene TRBV24-1; tentative D call: TRBD1 (5 bases). The V gene's germline CDR1 is KGHDR and CDR2 SFDVKD. This CDR3 is built from 17 residues. Trimming cost V 1 base and J 5 bases, with 16 bases left between them. CDR3 sequence: CATSDFWEVKGTGELFF. The CDR3 nucleotides are TGTGCCACCAGTGATTTTTGGGAAGTGAAGGGGACCGGGGAGCTGTTTTTT.

The V and J genes are TRBV10-3 and TRBJ2-5; perhaps TRBD2 as D (7 bases). This CDR3 has 12 residues. From germline, CDR1 is ENHRY and CDR2 SYGVKD. The V end was cut by 10 bases, the J end by 5 bases, with 14 bases between. CDR3 region: CATEPGGETQYF. CDR3 nucleotide sequence: TGTGCCACAGAACCGGGGGGCGAGACCCAGTACTTC.

This clonotype turned up a few times. The J gene is TRBJ2-5, the V gene TRBV3-1; TRBD1 matches at 7 bases. Germline lookup yields CDR1 LGHDT and CDR2 YNNKEL (reference sequence). The length of the CDR3 is 16 residues. V lost 1 base and J lost 5; bases outside the gene matches: 10. The CDR3 loop is CASSQGTGEVGETQYF. The CDR3 region has the DNA TGTGCCAGCAGCCAAGGTACAGGGGAAGTCGGCGAGACCCAGTACTTC.

The table lists this clonotype with a few counts. This sequence joins TRBV6-5 and TRBJ2-7, with 10 bases aligning to TRBD1. With 2 bases clipped from V and 5 bases from J, the junction kept 3 bases outside the gene matches. This CDR3 is 14 amino acids long. Germline V gene lookup returns CDR1 MNHEY and CDR2 SVGAGI. This CDR3 is CASSYQDRGDEQYF. CDR3 nucleotides: TGTGCCAGCAGTTACCAGGACAGGGGGGACGAGCAGTACTTC.

The CDR3 nucleotides are TGTGCCAGCAGCAGGGGGGGCCGCACAGATACGCAGTATTTT. It translates to CASSRGGRTDTQYF. J is TRBJ2-3 and V is TRBV7-3; D perhaps matches TRBD2 (7 bases). This CDR3 spans 14 amino acids. Germline CDR1 and CDR2: SGHTA and FQGTGA. Trimming shortened V by 5 bases and J by 1 base, and 10 bases separated the two germline ends.

The chain links TRBV10-3 to TRBJ1-3, with D hard to call. The CDR3 has 14 residues. V dropped 6 bases and J dropped 0 bases, with 9 bases sitting between them. Germline V CDR1 and CDR2: ENHRY, SYGVKD. CDR3 sequence reads: CAIREGGSGNTIYF. CDR3 coding DNA: TGTGCCATCAGAGAGGGAGGCTCTGGAAACACCATATATTTT.

This clonotype came up many times. The V gene is TRBV5-1, the J gene TRBJ2-1; D might be TRBD1 (6 bases). The CDR3 loop spans 14 amino acids. V gave up 4 bases and J gave up 5 bases, with 13 bases separating them. Germline CDR1 is SGHRS and CDR2 is YFSETQ. Here the CDR3 DNA reads TGCGCCAGCAGCCTGGACAGCTCGAACAATGAGCAGTTCTTC. This codes for CASSLDSSNNEQFF.